This note documents a single TCR beta chain sequence. Each participant's cohort was designated according to participant-reported clinical history. This sample was included in a study of blood T cell repertoires in COVID-19. Study-wide context: Some COVID-19 samples were acute and others convalescent; all came from the United States, Italy and Spain.

Per the original methods: Estimated nucleated cell counts came from reference gene primer amplification. Produced via immunoSEQ multiplex PCR; TCRdb's table is partial and in-frame only. V, J and clone size were drawn from that table, and D and trimming were deduced from the DNA. The sample contains some 220,000 clones, around 91% of which appear only once. The CDR3 is 14 amino acids. Germline CDR1 is SNHLY and CDR2 is FYNNEI. Trimming removed 5 bases from V and 0 bases from J, with 8 bases in between. The chain couples TRBV2 to TRBJ1-3, with D possibly being TRBD1 (5 bases). The source of this sequence is a young woman in a cohort exposed to, infected with or recovered from COVID-19 (not recorded which). Sequencing was done on a sample of PBMCs or T cells enriched from blood (not recorded which). The CDR3 loop is CASSTDISGNTIYF. In DNA, the CDR3 is TGTGCCAGCAGTACGGACATCTCTGGAAACACCATATATTTT.